This paragraph covers one TCR beta chain sequence. Its antigen is currently not known. No base quality information exists; no much larger clone differs at one position. Library generation was performed with PCR. Sequencing was carried out with an Illumina HiSeq 2500. To reduce PCR and sequencing biases, unique molecular identifiers were incorporated into the TCR beta cDNA libraries. Roughly 0.5 million cDNA molecules were obtained per 1 to 10 million input T cells, so each molecule approximated one T cell. The patient libraries were prepared and sequenced using the same protocol as the earlier healthy control dataset. Samples belonging to the same batch were prepared together, multiplexed and sequenced on a shared HiSeq lane. Regarding the original processing steps: MIGEC handled the raw barcoded reads, throwing out single-read molecular identifier groups before consensus assembly and CDR3 extraction. Clonotype tables were post-analysed with VDJtools, normalizing diversity by down-sampling all datasets to the smallest sample size. Repertoire overlap clustering matched CDR3 amino acid but not nucleotide sequences to correct batch-related cross-sample contamination. TCRdb reprocessed the public reads (quality trimming at Q25 with fastp, clone calling with MiXCR) and kept in-frame beta chains. For every CDR3 protein sequence, its rows merge into one entry that carries the most common genes and DNA. The V and J calls shown here were made by TCRdb, not taken from the authors' results. Here the sample has approximately 730,000 distinct CDR3 sequences; 25% to 30% occur a single time. The ten most abundant clones make up 0.56% of the sample.

This entry belongs to a study of post-analysis software for immune sequencing data (dated by TCRdb to 2015 to 2017). For the wider study: Disease courses on record covered relapsing-remitting, secondary progressive and progressive-relapsing multiple sclerosis, though some patients had no subtype annotation. The multiple sclerosis patient repertoires were compared with 11 previously published healthy control repertoires from donors aged roughly 6 to 27 years. A subset of samples was prepared in parallel using single-end sample barcoding, then pooled and co-amplified after Illumina adapter ligation. Study-level results and caveats: Normalized Chao1 diversity was significantly lower in multiple sclerosis patients than controls, suggesting substantial peripheral T-cell clonal expansion. Strong co-clustering of samples prepared in the same batch was shown by direct clustering with F measure, prompting a batch-effect correction. Several TRBV segments, including TRBV5-6, TRBV5-1 and TRBV20-1, were significantly more frequent in patients than controls. The multiple sclerosis patient group was slightly younger than the control group.

TCR beta repertoires were profiled from peripheral blood of roughly 13 young patients with multiple sclerosis to demonstrate the VDJtools post-analysis software. Multiple sclerosis patients were children and adolescents aged about 6 to 16 years. Relative to germline, V is 2 bases shorter and J is 4 bases shorter, with 8 bases between their ends. The CDR3 runs 13 amino acids, cysteine and phenylalanine included. Only the CDR3 DNA stays, 39 bases, in frame from base 1. CDR1 and CDR2 (KGHDR, SFDVKD) derive from the germline V gene. The sequenced material came from blood. The chain couples TRBV24-1 to TRBJ2-7; a tentative D call is TRBD2 (5 bases match). This sequence originates from a girl between 5 and 17 years old with multiple sclerosis. The CDR3 amino acid sequence is: CATSDYGGYEQYF. The DNA reads TGTGCCACCAGTGATTATGGAGGTTACGAGCAGTACTTC.